The next 5 T cell receptor beta chains were all read from a single sample in a study of cytotoxic CD8 clonotypes in ibrutinib-treated CLL. Generated by immunoSEQ multiplex PCR, the TCRdb table keeps only in-frame clones and is missing some. The sample contains 330,000 or so clones, around 66% of which appear only once. This sample comprised PBMCs, obtained after 36 months of ibrutinib treatment. The receptor set was obtained from a human donor with chronic lymphocytic leukemia.

The table lists this clone with a few counts. This sequence joins TRBV4-1 and TRBJ1-5; weak D call: TRBD1 (5 bases). The CDR3 is made up of 15 amino acids. Germline V gives CDR1 MGHRA, CDR2 YSYEKL. V was shortened by 3 bases and J by 4 bases, with 13 bases between the two germline ends. This CDR3 is CASSHRETVNQPQHF. The CDR3 DNA reads as TGCGCCAGCAGCCACCGCGAGACAGTGAATCAGCCCCAGCATTTT.

V usage is TRBV9 and J usage is TRBJ2-6; the D gene is possibly TRBD2 (6 bases). This CDR3 comprises 22 residues. In germline, CDR1 is SGDLS, CDR2 YYNGEE. V lost 0 bases and J lost 1, with 26 bases in between. Written as DNA, the CDR3 is TGTGCCAGCAGCGTAGAGGAGGGGATATGGGCAGTTCCTGTATCTGGGGCCAACGTCCTGACTTTC. Translated: CASSVEEGIWAVPVSGANVLTF.

The chain carries TRBV28 and TRBJ1-5; D perhaps matches TRBD1 (5 bases). The CDR3 sequence is 14 residues long. Germline assignment: CDR1 MDHEN and CDR2 SYDVKM. Trimming removed 6 bases at V and 5 bases at J, with 14 bases between. The CDR3 nucleotides are TGTGCCAGCAGAAACCCAGGGTATTATCAGCCCCAGCATTTT. This translates into CASRNPGYYQPQHF.

There are a few counts of this clone. The V call is TRBV30, the J call TRBJ1-1; 8 bases line up with TRBD1. V shed 3 bases and J 1 base; nucleotides not matched to a gene: 7. Per the germline V gene, CDR1 is GTSNPN and CDR2 is SVGIG (reference sequence). The CDR3 length is 15 residues. The chain's CDR3 is CAWSLRTGTNTEAFF. CDR3 nucleotide sequence: TGTGCCTGGAGCCTACGGACAGGGACGAACACTGAAGCTTTCTTT.

The V gene is TRBV5-1, the J gene TRBJ1-3; a possible D gene is TRBD1 (5 bases). V dropped 3 bases and J dropped 0 bases, with 16 bases sitting between them. Germline V gene lookup returns CDR1 SGHRS and CDR2 YFSETQ. The CDR3 runs 17 residues. The CDR3 sequence: CASSWGRDGYSGNTIYF. Written as DNA, the CDR3 is TGCGCCAGCAGCTGGGGCCGGGACGGGTACTCTGGAAACACCATATATTTT.